The rows below give T cell receptor beta chains drawn from one sample of a study of blood T cell repertoires in COVID-19. The repertoire was sequenced with immunoSEQ multiplex PCR; TCRdb's copy has only in-frame clones and lacks some. Of 200,000 to 250,000 clones in the sample, around 89% are singletons; the top ten hold roughly 0.95%. The source material was PBMCs or T cells enriched from blood (not recorded which). These receptor sequences come from a man aged 50-59 years who had been exposed to COVID-19. Both conserved end residues are part of each CDR3. A D gene is named only where the DNA matches it firmly.

v_gene	d_gene	j_gene	CDR3aa
TRBV3-1/TRBV3-2	TRBD1	TRBJ2-2	CASSQRGLGGELFF
TRBV30	TRBD1	TRBJ2-3	CAWTGQGDLDTDTQYF
TRBV12-2	.	TRBJ2-3	CASRLALSSGIGTDTQYF
TRBV6-5	.	TRBJ2-1	CASSTPETGVYEQFF
TRBV4-2	.	TRBJ2-5	CASSQDAGYQETQYF
TRBV7-2	TRBD2	TRBJ2-3	CASSLAGGDTDTQYF
TRBV4-2	.	TRBJ1-3	CASSQASDFRAGNTIYF
TRBV2	TRBD1	TRBJ1-2	CASSAQGTNYGYTF
TRBV18	TRBD2	TRBJ2-1	CASSPAGWRERYNEQFF
TRBV28	TRBD1	TRBJ1-2	CASSRPTGGYGYTF
TRBV9	TRBD2	TRBJ2-3	CASSGLAWGVDTQYF
TRBV2	.	TRBJ2-6	CASRGSSGANVLTF
TRBV2	.	TRBJ2-1	CASSEYRGTYNEQFF
TRBV11-2	TRBD2	TRBJ2-7	CASSLVTSGGPGYEQYF
TRBV27	TRBD1	TRBJ2-2	CASSSDRGINTGELFF
TRBV18	.	TRBJ2-3	CASSPLSWSSTDTQYF
TRBV21-1	.	TRBJ1-2	CASSGPRTDFNYGYTF
TRBV11-2	.	TRBJ2-5	CASSSRGGIETQYF
TRBV21-1	.	TRBJ1-2	CASSKLVAGVHGYTF
TRBV7-6	TRBD2	TRBJ2-2	CASSLVIPGGTNTGELFF
TRBV30	.	TRBJ1-3	CACQLGSGSGNTIYF
TRBV7-3	TRBD2	TRBJ2-3	CASKTTSWGTDTQYF
TRBV5-1	.	TRBJ2-7	CASSLGDMASEQYF
TRBV9	.	TRBJ1-1	CASSREGVEAFF
TRBV24-1	.	TRBJ1-1	CATSVPRVNTEAFF
TRBV2	.	TRBJ1-1	CASSRTLNTEAFF
TRBV2	.	TRBJ2-7	CAGRTPYEQYF